This TCR beta chain stems from a study of response to subunit inactivated influenza vaccine. MiXCR, run by TCRdb on the RT-PCR reads, gives a single entry per CDR3 protein. The sample contains hundreds of thousands of distinct CDR3 sequences, 14% of which appear only once. The CDR3 is made up of 16 amino acids. V was pared by 0 bases and J by 8 bases, with 17 bases between. Looked up from germline, CDR1 is WSHSY and CDR2 is SAAADI. Sequenced material: PBMCs from blood, taken 14 days before vaccination. The rearrangement uses TRBV10-2 and TRBJ2-1; possibly TRBD1 for D (5 bases). This TCR was recovered from a man aged 50 or older who received an inactivated influenza vaccine. This chain's CDR3 is CASSESKGRVFDEQFF. DNA for the CDR3: TGCGCCAGCAGTGAGTCGAAGGGCAGGGTATTTGATGAGCAGTTCTTC.